This passage covers 22 T cell receptor beta chains from one sample sequenced in a study of blood T cell repertoires in COVID-19. The method was immunoSEQ multiplex PCR; TCRdb's version includes in-frame clones alone and lacks a portion of them. The sample holds approximately 130,000 clones, 82% seen once. Sequenced input: peripheral blood. These receptors were taken from a human donor in a cohort sampled during active COVID-19.

The chain links TRBV5-4 to TRBJ2-1; 7 bases are shared with TRBD2. Germline-derived CDR1 and CDR2 are SGHNT and YYREEE (reference sequence). The CDR3 contains 18 residues. The junction had 17 bases not matched to a gene; V was cut back by 0 bases and J by 8 bases. Here the CDR3 DNA reads TGTGCCAGCAGCTTGGCTCGGGGGGAAGGTGGCCCAGAGGATGAGCAGTTCTTC. Amino acids: CASSLARGEGGPEDEQFF.

V and J are TRBV11-2 and TRBJ2-3, with D unclear. V was trimmed by 5 bases and J by 4 bases, leaving 7 bases between them. The CDR3 consists of 12 residues. Germline V gives CDR1 SGHAT, CDR2 FQNNGV. The CDR3 bases are TGTGCCAGCAGCCCAACACCAGATACGCAGTATTTT. Amino acid sequence: CASSPTPDTQYF.

This clone has just a few counts. V is TRBV7-9 and J is TRBJ1-2; D gene ambiguous. The ends were cut back, 7 bases at V and 8 bases at J, with 20 bases in the middle. The CDR3 totals 14 residues. Germline V gives CDR1 SEHNR, CDR2 FQNEAQ (reference sequence). The CDR3 DNA is TGTGCCAGCACCCATGGGGAGACACCATTCGGCTACACCTTC. Encoded protein: CASTHGETPFGYTF.

The chain links TRBV4-3 to TRBJ2-7; 8 nucleotides line up with TRBD1. This CDR3 contains 14 residues. V shed 4 bases, J shed 6 bases, and the junction held 8 bases outside the gene matches. CDR1 and CDR2 from the germline V gene are LGHNA and YSLEER. Written as DNA, the CDR3 is TGCGCCAGCAGCCCCGGGACAGGATTCCCCGAGCAGTACTTC. Translating it yields CASSPGTGFPEQYF.

In this sample, this clone turned up a few times. The CDR3 DNA sequence: TGCGCCAGCAGCGCGGACTCTGGAAACACCATATATTTT. The encoded protein is CASSADSGNTIYF. V is TRBV5-1 and J is TRBJ1-3, with unresolved D. Trimming pared 4 bases from V and 0 bases from J, leaving 5 bases between. The CDR3 covers 13 residues. Germline V CDR1 and CDR2: SGHRS, YFSETQ.

The chain is built from TRBV3-1 (or the pseudogene TRBV3-2) and TRBJ2-7, with TRBD1 as a possible D gene (6 bases). The CDR3 is 14 amino acids. The ends were cut back, 1 base at V and 2 bases at J, with 9 bases in the middle. Germline loops: CDR1 LGHDT, CDR2 YNNKEL (reference sequence). CDR3 residues: CASSQGDITYEQYF. CDR3 DNA sequence: TGTGCCAGCAGCCAAGGGGACATTACCTACGAGCAGTACTTC.

The V gene is TRBV6-5, the J gene TRBJ1-2, with D unresolved. The CDR3 runs 14 residues. Trimming cost V 2 bases and J 7 bases, with 14 bases left between them. Germline CDR1 reads MNHEY; CDR2 reads SVGAGI. In DNA form, the CDR3 reads TGTGCCAGCAGTTACCGCCTGGGCGGGAGTGGCTACACCTTC. Its translation: CASSYRLGGSGYTF.

V gene TRBV11-2 combines with J gene TRBJ2-1; no clear D gene. Trimming cost V 7 bases and J 6 bases, with 13 bases left between them. Germline loops: CDR1 SGHAT, CDR2 FQNNGV. The CDR3 sequence is 13 residues long. CDR3 in amino acids: CASTLIPGNEQFF. Written as DNA, the CDR3 is TGTGCCAGCACCCTGATTCCCGGCAATGAGCAGTTCTTC.

This clone appeared a single time. The chain has TRBV2 and TRBJ1-3, with 7 positions matching TRBD1. Germline V CDR1 and CDR2: SNHLY, FYNNEI. Losses at the gene ends were 2 bases for V and 0 bases for J; bases not matched to a gene: 4. CDR3 length: 16 amino acids. The CDR3 DNA sequence: TGTGCCAGCAGTGAAACAGGGGTTCCCTCTGGAAACACCATATATTTT. It yields the protein CASSETGVPSGNTIYF.

The sample holds one count of this clone. The chain has TRBV25-1 and TRBJ1-1; no clear D gene. The CDR3 has 14 residues. Germline V gene sequence: CDR1 MGHDK, CDR2 SYGVNS. V shed 6 bases and J shed 2 bases, with 13 bases lying between them. This CDR3 reads CASRLGQVNTEAFF. The CDR3 nucleotides read TGTGCCAGCAGGCTCGGCCAGGTCAACACTGAAGCTTTCTTT.

This clone has more than one count but fewer than ten. The chain links TRBV3-1 (or the pseudogene TRBV3-2) to TRBJ2-5, with TRBD2 identical over 7 bases. CDR3 length: 15 residues. Germline values: CDR1 LGHDT, CDR2 YNNKEL (reference sequence). With 0 bases clipped from V and 8 bases from J, the junction kept 9 bases outside the gene matches. In DNA, the CDR3 is TGTGCCAGCAGCCAAGATCGGACTAGAAGTGGAACCCAGTACTTC. Amino acid sequence: CASSQDRTRSGTQYF.

The chain couples TRBV7-2 to TRBJ2-3, with 9 bases that match TRBD2. The CDR3 extends over 17 amino acids. The ends lost 5 bases at V and 4 bases at J; junction bases unmatched: 13. The germline CDR1 and CDR2 sequences are SGHTA and FQGNSA. CDR3 sequence: CASSLGWLAGLSDTQYF. DNA of the CDR3: TGTGCCAGCAGCCTAGGCTGGCTAGCGGGGCTTTCAGATACGCAGTATTTT.

The chain combines TRBV28 with TRBJ1-1; D is perhaps TRBD1 (5 bases). The CDR3 is made up of 15 amino acids. V dropped 5 bases and J dropped 5 bases, with 18 bases sitting between them. The germline V gene encodes CDR1 MDHEN and CDR2 SYDVKM. This CDR3 is CASSILLGGGTEAFF. The CDR3 DNA follows: TGTGCCAGCAGTATCCTCCTCGGGGGGGGAACTGAAGCTTTCTTT.

The rearrangement joins TRBV4-2 to TRBJ2-3; tentative D call: TRBD2 (5 bases). Germline V gives CDR1 LGHNA, CDR2 YNFKEQ. V was trimmed by 1 base and J by 0 bases, leaving 14 bases between them. The CDR3 has 17 residues. CDR3 amino acids: CASSQVVGRGSTDTQYF. CDR3 nucleotides: TGTGCCAGCAGCCAAGTTGTGGGCCGGGGAAGCACAGATACGCAGTATTTT.

This chain uses TRBV6-1 with TRBJ2-4, with D uncertain. Germline CDR1 is MNHNS and CDR2 is SASEGT. V was clipped by 1 base and J by 2 bases, with 9 bases between them. The CDR3 totals 15 residues. The CDR3 here is CASSEVLDTKNIQYF. The CDR3 DNA reads TGTGCCAGCAGTGAAGTCCTTGACACCAAAAACATTCAGTACTTC.

This chain uses TRBV10-1 with TRBJ2-2, with a weak D call TRBD1 (7 bases). The CDR3 is made up of 15 amino acids. Trimming shortened V by 5 bases and J by 4 bases, and 14 bases separated the two germline ends. Germline values: CDR1 WNHNN, CDR2 SYGVQD (reference sequence). The CDR3, as DNA: TGCGCCAGCAGTCCCGGGCAGGGGGGCACCGGGGAGCTGTTTTTT. Its protein product is CASSPGQGGTGELFF.

The chain uses TRBV7-7 and TRBJ2-1, with D possibly matching TRBD1 (5 bases). The CDR3 consists of 15 residues. The germline V gene has CDR1 SSHAT and CDR2 FNYEAQ (reference sequence). Deletions cut 5 bases from V and 2 bases from J, with 13 bases between. CDR3 DNA sequence: TGTGCCAGCAGCACAGACAGTGACCCCTACAATGAGCAGTTCTTC. It specifies CASSTDSDPYNEQFF.

The chain has TRBV23-1 and TRBJ2-3; 9 bases are shared with TRBD1. TRBV23-1 is an ORF, and what it does is uncertain. Losses at the gene ends were 6 bases for V and 1 base for J; bases not matched to a gene: 11. The CDR3 contains 17 residues. CDR3 region: CASSPIPRDRGTDTQYF. CDR3 nucleotides: TGCGCCAGCAGCCCTATCCCGAGGGACAGGGGCACAGATACGCAGTATTTT.

The chain carries TRBV7-2 and TRBJ2-1, with 10 bases matching TRBD2. Germline lookup yields CDR1 SGHTA and CDR2 FQGNSA. V dropped 5 bases and J dropped 10; count of bases not matched to a gene: 8. CDR3 length equals 14 residues. This CDR3 reads CASSKRGGRVEQFF. Here the CDR3 DNA reads TGTGCCAGCAGCAAGCGGGGGGGCCGCGTAGAGCAGTTCTTC. Together with reference TRBV7-2 and TRBJ2-1, the CDR3 gives the full variable domain: GAGVSQSPSNKVTEKGKDVELRCDPISGHTALYWYRQSLGQGLEFLIYFQGNSAPDKSGLPSDRFSAERTGGSVSTLTIQRTQQEDSAVYLCASSKRGGRVEQFFGPGTRLTVL.

V gene TRBV6-5 combines with J gene TRBJ2-7; 7 bases line up with TRBD1. V was pared by 10 bases and J by 0 bases, with 12 bases of the junction left unmatched. Germline CDR1 MNHEY, CDR2 SVGAGI. CDR3 length: 15 residues. This chain's CDR3 is CAIGRDRASSYEQYF. CDR3 nucleotide sequence: TGTGCCATCGGAAGAGACAGGGCCAGCTCCTACGAGCAGTACTTC.

Concerning this clone itself: Within the sample, other DNA sequences also encode this same CDR3. This chain links TRBV12-3 or TRBV12-4 with TRBJ1-5; D is unresolved. The length of the CDR3 is 12 residues. Trimming shortened V by 2 bases and J by 3 bases, and 2 bases separated the two germline ends. This chain's CDR3 is CASSLLNQPQHF. The CDR3 DNA reads as TGTGCCAGCAGTTTACTCAATCAGCCCCAGCATTTT.

This clone was seen more than once but under ten times. The chain recombines TRBV3-1 (or the pseudogene TRBV3-2) with TRBJ1-6; D possibly corresponds to TRBD1 (5 bases). Germline assignment: CDR1 LGHDT and CDR2 YNNKEL (reference sequence). The CDR3 covers 14 residues. V was shortened by 6 bases and J by 1 base, with 7 bases between the two germline ends. The CDR3 region has the DNA TGTGCCAGCAGTCGGACATCCTATAATTCACCCCTCCACTTT. This sequence encodes CASSRTSYNSPLHF.